This passage covers 26 T cell receptor beta chains from one sample sequenced in a study of blood T cell repertoires in COVID-19. Generated by immunoSEQ multiplex PCR, the TCRdb table keeps only in-frame clones and is missing some. The sample lists around 230,000 clones; 75% to 90% were seen once. The material sequenced was peripheral blood. These receptors came from a woman in her 70s with active or convalescent COVID-19.

The V call is TRBV6-4, the J call TRBJ2-1; D unclear. The V gene lost 0 bases and the J gene lost 6 bases, with 6 bases spanning the gap. The germline V gene has CDR1 MRHNA and CDR2 SNTAGT. This CDR3 contains 13 residues. The CDR3 loop is CASSDSSLNEQFF. The CDR3 nucleotides read TGTGCCAGCAGTGACTCGAGTCTCAATGAGCAGTTCTTC.

In its sample, this clone was seen once. The chain is built from TRBV19 and TRBJ2-1, with 8 bases aligning to TRBD2. This CDR3 is built from 14 residues. In germline, CDR1 is LNHDA, CDR2 SQIVND (reference sequence). The V segment lost 5 bases and the J segment 6 bases; nucleotides outside the gene matches: 6. The CDR3 DNA reads as TGTGCCAGTAGTTTACAGCGGGAGTCCAATGAGCAGTTCTTC. Its translation is CASSLQRESNEQFF.

This rearrangement joins TRBV6-5 to TRBJ1-6; maybe TRBD1 (5 bases). Germline V CDR1 and CDR2: MNHEY, SVGAGI. The CDR3 totals 14 residues. V lost 8 bases and J lost 6, with 14 bases in between. CDR3 protein: CASSQGGANSPLHF. Written as DNA, the CDR3 is TGTGCCAGCTCGCAGGGAGGCGCTAATTCACCCCTCCACTTT.

The genes are TRBV7-9 and TRBJ2-1, with 8 bases identical to TRBD1. The V segment lost 6 bases and the J segment 5 bases; nucleotides outside the gene matches: 9. CDR1 and CDR2 (germline): SEHNR, FQNEAQ (reference sequence). The CDR3 covers 15 residues. The CDR3 DNA reads TGTGCCAGCAGGAAAGACAGGGGAGAGGACAATGAGCAGTTCTTC. Protein: CASRKDRGEDNEQFF. Supplemented by reference TRBV7-9 and TRBJ2-1, the full variable domain reads DTGVSQNPRHKITKRGQNVTFRCDPISEHNRLYWYRQTLGQGPEFLTYFQNEAQLEKSRLLSDRFSAERPKGSFSTLEIQRTEQGDSAMYLCASRKDRGEDNEQFFGPGTRLTVL.

The rearrangement links TRBV5-1 to TRBJ2-2, with D possibly TRBD1 on 6 matching bases. CDR3 length equals 12 residues. The V gene's germline CDR1 is SGHRS and CDR2 YFSETQ. The V and J ends lost 4 bases and 11 bases respectively, with 12 bases between them. CDR3 DNA: TGCGCCAGCAGCCCCCAGGGGTCCGAGCTGTTTTTT. It is translated as CASSPQGSELFF.

The J gene is TRBJ2-5, the V gene TRBV15; TRBD2 aligns across 7 bases. This CDR3 has 11 amino acids. CDR1 LNHNV and CDR2 YYDKDF come from the germline V gene (reference sequence). The V gene end was trimmed by 8 bases and the J gene end by 4 bases; junction bases not matched to a gene: 1. The CDR3 spells CATAGVETQYF. The CDR3 DNA follows: TGTGCCACCGCGGGAGTAGAGACCCAGTACTTC. The variable domain in full, completed from reference TRBV15 and TRBJ2-5, reads DAMVIQNPRYQVTQFGKPVTLSCSQTLNHNVMYWYQQKSSQAPKLLFHYYDKDFNNEADTPDNFQSRRPNTSFCFLDIRSPGLGDTAMYLCATAGVETQYFGPGTRLLVL.

The chain has TRBV6-5 and TRBJ1-2, with D possibly TRBD1 on 5 matching bases. CDR3 length equals 14 residues. Trimming stripped 0 bases from V and 3 bases from J, with 8 bases between. Germline-derived CDR1 and CDR2 are MNHEY and SVGAGI. The CDR3 coding sequence is TGTGCCAGCAGTTACTCGTTAGGGGACTATGGCTACACCTTC. It translates to CASSYSLGDYGYTF.

V and J are TRBV18 and TRBJ2-1; D gene uncertain. In germline, CDR1 is KGHSH, CDR2 LQKENI. The ends were cut back, 1 base at V and 3 bases at J, with 10 bases in the middle. This CDR3 contains 15 residues. CDR3 sequence reads: CASSPQSPGYNEQFF. The CDR3, as DNA: TGTGCCAGCTCACCACAGTCCCCAGGCTACAATGAGCAGTTCTTC. Complete variable domain (other parts from reference TRBV18 and TRBJ2-1): NAGVMQNPRHLVRRRGQEARLRCSPMKGHSHVYWYRQLPEEGLKFMVYLQKENIIDESGMPKERFSAEFPKEGPSILRIQQVVRGDSAAYFCASSPQSPGYNEQFFGPGTRLTVL.

This chain links TRBV5-1 with TRBJ2-7, with D perhaps TRBD1 (6 bases). Germline assignment: CDR1 SGHRS and CDR2 YFSETQ. The CDR3 is 16 amino acids. Trimming took off 0 bases at V and 0 bases at J, with 13 bases between the two ends. CDR3 DNA: TGCGCCAGCAGCTTGGAGGGGGTCCACCTCTCCTACGAGCAGTACTTC. Its translation is CASSLEGVHLSYEQYF.

This sequence joins TRBV18 and TRBJ2-3, with 8 positions matching TRBD2. This CDR3 is built from 16 residues. V lost 6 bases, J lost 2 bases, and 10 bases stayed unmatched. CDR1 is KGHSH and CDR2 is LQKENI in the germline V gene. The CDR3 spells CASSSRGGASTDTQYF. The CDR3 coding sequence is TGTGCCAGCTCGTCACGGGGGGGCGCCTCCACAGATACGCAGTATTTT.

The chain employs TRBV19 and TRBJ2-3, with a possible D match to TRBD1 (6 bases). Germline V gene data show CDR1 as LNHDA and CDR2 as SQIVND (reference sequence). The CDR3 totals 17 residues. Trimming pared 5 bases from V and 0 bases from J, leaving 18 bases between. This CDR3 is CASSADRFGVSTDTQYF. CDR3 sequence (DNA): TGTGCCAGTAGTGCCGACAGGTTCGGGGTTAGCACAGATACGCAGTATTTT.

The chain links TRBV3-1 (or the pseudogene TRBV3-2) to TRBJ1-1, with D perhaps matching TRBD1 (5 bases). Germline CDR1 LGHDT, CDR2 YNNKEL (reference sequence). This CDR3 has 16 amino acids. V was cut by 0 bases and J by 6 bases, with 17 bases left in between. The CDR3 bases are TGTGCCAGCAGCCAAGAAGGCAGGGAAGGGGAGGCTGAAGCTTTCTTT. Encoded protein: CASSQEGREGEAEAFF.

In nucleotides, the CDR3 is TGTGCCAGCAGCCGGGACTTCGACGCCCAAGAGACCCAGTACTTC. It is translated as CASSRDFDAQETQYF. The chain recombines TRBV5-4 with TRBJ2-5; D possibly corresponds to TRBD2 (6 bases). The CDR3 length is 15 residues. The V gene's germline CDR1 is SGHNT and CDR2 YYREEE (reference sequence). Trimming stripped 4 bases from V and 1 base from J, with 14 bases between.

CDR3 sequence (DNA): TGCAGCCCCGGACAGGGGTATGGCTACACCTTC. Protein sequence: CSPGQGYGYTF. The rearrangement joins TRBV20-1 to TRBJ1-2, with TRBD1 matching 9 bases. The CDR3 runs to 11 residues. Looked up from germline, CDR1 is DFQATT and CDR2 is SNEGSKA (reference sequence).

This chain's CDR3 is CASGWTAFSSNQPQHF. The CDR3 DNA is TGTGCCAGTGGTTGGACAGCGTTTTCAAGCAATCAGCCCCAGCATTTT. The chain couples TRBV19 to TRBJ1-5; D possibly corresponds to TRBD1 (6 bases). Germline V gene sequence: CDR1 LNHDA, CDR2 SQIVND (reference sequence). Trimming pared 8 bases from V and 1 base from J, leaving 18 bases between. The CDR3 loop spans 16 amino acids.

V and J are TRBV3-1 (or the pseudogene TRBV3-2) and TRBJ2-3; TRBD2 matches at 7 bases. Germline V lookup: CDR1 LGHDT, CDR2 YNNKEL (reference sequence). This CDR3 contains 15 residues. V was clipped by 1 base and J by 2 bases; unmatched bases: 3. CDR3 nucleotide sequence: TGTGCCAGCAGCCAAGCGGGACTAATCACAGATACGCAGTATTTT. Protein: CASSQAGLITDTQYF.

The chain recombines TRBV6-4 with TRBJ1-6, with 9 bases identical to TRBD1. J lost 7 bases, V lost 6 bases, and 4 bases had no gene match. CDR1 is MRHNA, CDR2 SNTAGT, per germline. The CDR3 loop spans 14 amino acids. CDR3 sequence: CASRDGQGNSPLHF. CDR3 bases: TGTGCCAGCAGGGATGGACAGGGGAATTCACCCCTCCACTTT.

A note on this clone: The same CDR3 also results from other DNA sequences found in this sample. This chain links TRBV5-1 with TRBJ2-5; D possibly corresponds to TRBD2 (6 bases). The V gene lost 0 bases and the J gene lost 2 bases, with 8 bases spanning the gap. The CDR3 length is 14 residues. The germline CDR1 and CDR2 sequences are SGHRS and YFSETQ. CDR3 sequence (DNA): TGCGCCAGCAGCTTGGTAGCGGATCAAGAGACCCAGTACTTC. Translating it yields CASSLVADQETQYF. The full variable domain, in which reference TRBV5-1 and TRBJ2-5 provide the parts outside the CDR3, is KAGVTQTPRYLIKTRGQQVTLSCSPISGHRSVSWYQQTPGQGLQFLFEYFSETQRNKGNFPGRFSGRQFSNSRSEMNVSTLELGDSALYLCASSLVADQETQYFGPGTRLLVL.

This clone is a singleton in its sample. This rearrangement joins TRBV3-1 (or the pseudogene TRBV3-2) to TRBJ2-3; 7 bases are a match to TRBD2. Losses at the gene ends were 0 bases for V and 6 bases for J; bases not matched to a gene: 18. Germline loops: CDR1 LGHDT, CDR2 YNNKEL (reference sequence). The CDR3 is 19 residues long. The CDR3 DNA reads TGTGCCAGCAGCCAAGATCAAGCGGGATGGGGTTATCGGCCGGATACGCAGTATTTT. It encodes CASSQDQAGWGYRPDTQYF.

The sample holds a few counts of this clone. The V gene is TRBV5-4, the J gene TRBJ2-7; tentative D call: TRBD2 (7 bases). Germline CDR1 is SGHNT and CDR2 is YYREEE (reference sequence). This CDR3 has 16 residues. Trimming cost V 4 bases and J 1 base, with 18 bases left between them. The CDR3, as DNA: TGTGCCAGCAGCCCCGGGGGCCTAGCGGTGTCCTACGAGCAGTACTTC. Translated, it gives CASSPGGLAVSYEQYF.

This chain connects TRBV4-3 to TRBJ2-4; unclear D gene. Germline V gives CDR1 LGHNA, CDR2 YSLEER. V lost 0 bases to trimming and J lost 6 bases, with 6 bases between them. The CDR3 is 13 residues long. CDR3 loop: CASSQEAANIQYF. The CDR3 nucleotides are TGCGCCAGCAGCCAAGAGGCCGCAAACATTCAGTACTTC.

This clone was seen more than once but under ten times. The chain combines TRBV30 with TRBJ2-3; 13 bases fit TRBD2. Per germline, CDR1 GTSNPN and CDR2 SVGIG (reference sequence). The V and J ends lost 8 bases and 0 bases, in that order; junction bases with no gene match: 8. The CDR3 runs to 16 residues. In DNA, the CDR3 is TGTGCCAGAGGGACTAGCGGGGCTTCTAGCACAGATACGCAGTATTTT. It encodes CARGTSGASSTDTQYF. The full variable domain, completed using reference TRBV30 and TRBJ2-3, is SQTIHQWPATLVQPVGSPLSLECTVEGTSNPNLYWYRQAAGRGLQLLFYSVGIGQISSEVPQNLSASRPQDRQFILSSKKLLLSDSGFYLCARGTSGASSTDTQYFGPGTRLTVL.

This clone came up a few times. The chain links TRBV5-4 to TRBJ1-2; 10 nucleotides align to TRBD1. Germline trimming cut 5 bases from V and 9 bases from J; bases unmatched to any gene: 16. CDR3 length: 16 amino acids. Germline V gene lookup returns CDR1 SGHNT and CDR2 YYREEE (reference sequence). The DNA of the CDR3 is TGTGCCAGCAGTCCCCGGGGGGGACAGGGGCCCTCGAGCTACACCTTC. Protein: CASSPRGGQGPSSYTF.

The V and J genes are TRBV7-9 and TRBJ1-6; D uncertain. With 2 bases removed from V and 6 bases from J, the gap between germline ends came to 11 bases. Germline V CDR1 and CDR2: SEHNR, FQNEAQ (reference sequence). The CDR3 extends over 15 amino acids. DNA for the CDR3: TGTGCCAGCAGCTTATCATCGGGTGGTAATTCACCCCTCCACTTT. Protein: CASSLSSGGNSPLHF. The full variable domain, completed using reference TRBV7-9 and TRBJ1-6, is DTGVSQNPRHKITKRGQNVTFRCDPISEHNRLYWYRQTLGQGPEFLTYFQNEAQLEKSRLLSDRFSAERPKGSFSTLEIQRTEQGDSAMYLCASSLSSGGNSPLHFGNGTRLTVT.

A word on this clone: Other DNA sequences within the sample encode an identical CDR3. The rearrangement joins TRBV5-4 to TRBJ1-3, with a weak D call TRBD1 (5 bases). The V end was cut by 4 bases, the J end by 0 bases, with 8 bases between. CDR1 and CDR2 from the germline V gene are SGHNT and YYREEE (reference sequence). The CDR3 has 14 amino acids. This CDR3 reads CASSLDSSGNTIYF. For the CDR3, the DNA is TGTGCCAGCAGCCTCGACAGCTCTGGAAACACCATATATTTT.

This clone was counted only a few times. The gene calls are TRBV6-5 and TRBJ1-5; perhaps TRBD1 as D (5 bases). The CDR3 runs to 12 residues. The V end was cut by 6 bases, the J end by 4 bases, with 7 bases between. Germline V gives CDR1 MNHEY, CDR2 SVGAGI. CDR3 bases: TGTGCCAGCAGGACAGTAAATCAGCCCCAGCATTTT. This codes for CASRTVNQPQHF.